The 30 T cell receptor beta chains in this list originate from one sample, sequenced in a study of T cell clonality in common variable immunodeficiency. Measured with immunoSEQ multiplex PCR; TCRdb has only the in-frame clones, and not every one. The repertoire consists of 35,000 to 55,000 clones, none detected only once. The sample consisted of peripheral blood mononuclear cells. All receptors come from a person between 18 and 75 years old in good health.

This clone was observed at least ten times. The read falls 3 residues short of the CDR3 end, and the missing part is taken from the germline J gene. The rearrangement joins TRBV7-3 to TRBJ2-2; 9 bases are shared with TRBD2. CDR1 is SGHTA, CDR2 FQGTGA, per germline. V trimming: 5 bases; J trimming: 3 bases; junction bases outside the gene matches: 7. There are 16 residues in the CDR3. The CDR3 DNA, read in part, is TGTGCCAGCAGCGAGATAGCGGGAGAATACACCGGGGAG. It codes for CASSEIAGEYTGE. The whole CDR3 reads CASSEIAGEYTGELFF.

Concerning this clone itself: The CDR3 end lies 3 residues beyond the end of the read and is filled in from the germline J gene. The V and J genes are TRBV7-2 and TRBJ1-5; TRBD1 is a possible D gene (5 bases). Germline CDR1 is SGHTA and CDR2 is FQGNSA. V was pared by 1 base and J by 5 bases, with 12 bases between. The CDR3 is 15 residues long. The sequenced part of the CDR3 DNA is TGTGCCAGCAGCTTAGTTTGGGGGGAGGATCAGCCC. It codes for CASSLVWGEDQP. The complete CDR3 sequence is CASSLVWGEDQPQHF.

This clone was seen repeatedly, ten times or more. Read sequence stops 3 residues before the CDR3 end, and the germline J gene provides the missing end. The V and J genes are TRBV5-1 and TRBJ1-1; D is possibly TRBD1 (5 bases). Trimming shortened V by 4 bases and J by 0 bases, and 7 bases separated the two germline ends. CDR3 length: 13 amino acids. Germline V gene sequence: CDR1 SGHRS, CDR2 YFSETQ. CDR3 in amino acids: CASSPQVNTEAFF. The CDR3 bases that were read are TGCGCCAGCAGCCCACAGGTGAACACTGAA.

This clone was seen many times. The read gets to within 3 residues of the CDR3 end, and the germline J gene fills in the rest. The V and J genes are TRBV6-4 and TRBJ2-2; TRBD2 matches at 12 bases. Germline lookup yields CDR1 MRHNA and CDR2 SNTAGT. The CDR3 contains 15 residues. V was clipped by 4 bases and J by 3 bases; unmatched bases: 0. Here the CDR3 reads CASSASGGDTGELFF. The CDR3 bases that were read are TGTGCCAGCAGTGCTAGCGGGGGGGACACCGGGGAG.

On this clone itself: With the read ending 3 residues before the CDR3 end, the germline J gene is used to fill in that end. The chain couples TRBV29-1 to TRBJ2-1, with 12 positions matching TRBD2. The CDR3 has 17 residues. With V trimmed by 4 bases and J by 7 bases, 14 bases remained unmatched. The germline V gene encodes CDR1 SQVTM and CDR2 ANQGSEA. The CDR3 sequence is CSVAGLAGGRLTNEQFF. The covered CDR3 bases are TGCAGCGTTGCGGGGCTAGCGGGGGGGAGATTGACGAATGAG.

This clone came up many times. The read finishes 3 residues shy of the CDR3 end, and the germline J gene is used to complete it. The chain uses TRBV20-1 and TRBJ2-3, with 7 bases fitting TRBD2. Germline V gene lookup returns CDR1 DFQATT and CDR2 SNEGSKA (reference sequence). Trimming at V came to 6 bases and at J to 0 bases, leaving 6 bases not matched to a gene. The CDR3 sequence is 14 residues long. CDR3 protein: CSAPRAGSTDTQYF. The part of the CDR3 DNA that was read is TGCAGTGCCCCGCGAGCGGGGAGCACAGATACG.

This clone was detected many times. The covered CDR3 bases are TGTGCCAGCTCACCGGGACAGGGTAATGAAAAA. Amino acids: CASSPGQGNEK. The whole CDR3 protein reads CASSPGQGNEKLFF. The chain joins TRBV18 to TRBJ1-4; 9 bases agree with TRBD1. The read terminates 3 residues before the CDR3 end, so the remaining end is supplied by the germline J gene. CDR1 KGHSH and CDR2 LQKENI come from the germline V gene. V lost 3 bases to trimming and J lost 4 bases; unmatched junction nucleotides: 0. CDR3 size: 14 residues.

The table lists this clone with many counts. Coverage ceases 3 residues before the CDR3 finishes, and the germline J gene fills in the end. V gene TRBV18 combines with J gene TRBJ2-7, with 7 bases identical to TRBD1. Per germline, CDR1 KGHSH and CDR2 LQKENI. With V trimmed by 6 bases and J by 2 bases, 10 bases remained unmatched. The CDR3 is made up of 15 amino acids. The CDR3 loop is CASSTGTEYPYEQYF. Incomplete CDR3 DNA: TGTGCCAGCTCCACCGGGACAGAGTACCCCTACGAG.

This clone is medium-sized. This CDR3 is CSARWSEVTQYF. The sequenced part of the CDR3 DNA is TGCAGTGCTAGATGGAGCGAAGTGACC. V gene TRBV20-1 combines with J gene TRBJ2-5, with D unresolved. The read terminates 3 residues before the CDR3 end, so the remaining end is supplied by the germline J gene. V was trimmed by 2 bases and J by 7 bases, leaving 11 bases between them. Germline V CDR1 and CDR2: DFQATT, SNEGSKA (reference sequence). The CDR3 consists of 12 residues.

In this sample, this clone turned up many times. With the read ending 3 residues before the CDR3 end, the germline J gene is used to fill in that end. V is TRBV19 and J is TRBJ2-7; TRBD1 matches at 9 bases. The CDR3 totals 15 residues. The V gene end was trimmed by 3 bases and the J gene end by 3 bases; junction bases not matched to a gene: 6. Germline CDR1 LNHDA, CDR2 SQIVND (reference sequence). CDR3 in amino acids: CASSISGQGVYEQYF. The covered CDR3 bases are TGTGCCAGTAGTATCTCGGGACAGGGCGTCTACGAG.

This clone was observed many times. The DNA ends 3 residues before the CDR3 does, and the rest of the CDR3 is filled in from the germline J gene. This chain uses TRBV20-1 with TRBJ2-3; 13 positions match TRBD2. J lost 2 bases, V lost 5 bases, and 10 bases had no gene match. The CDR3 loop spans 17 amino acids. Germline V gene sequence: CDR1 DFQATT, CDR2 SNEGSKA (reference sequence). The CDR3 spells CSASTSGGPFATDTQYF. The sequenced CDR3 bases are TGCAGTGCTTCGACTAGCGGGGGGCCATTTGCCACAGATACG.

This clone was counted many times. The read ends 3 residues before the CDR3 terminus; that terminus is restored from the germline J gene. V gene TRBV7-3 combines with J gene TRBJ2-3, with TRBD2 matching over 9 bases. Per germline, CDR1 SGHTA and CDR2 FQGTGA. The CDR3 is made up of 18 amino acids. V shed 0 bases, J shed 6 bases, and the junction held 13 bases outside the gene matches. The part of the CDR3 DNA that was read is TGTGCCAGCAGCTTAACTACAATAGCGCGGGGGGGGTCTGATACG. Amino acids: CASSLTTIARGGSDT. The full CDR3 sequence reads CASSLTTIARGGSDTQYF.

This clone occurred many times. The read finishes 3 residues shy of the CDR3 end, and the germline J gene is used to complete it. The V and J genes are TRBV7-3 and TRBJ2-3, with 7 bases matching TRBD1. This CDR3 spans 15 amino acids. The germline gives CDR1 SGHTA, CDR2 FQGTGA. With V trimmed by 5 bases and J by 1 base, 6 bases remained unmatched. CDR3 region: CASSPLGQRTDTQYF. Incomplete CDR3 DNA: TGTGCCAGCAGCCCACTGGGACAGCGCACAGATACG.

To note about this clone: The read terminates 3 residues ahead of where the CDR3 ends, so the germline J gene completes it. This same CDR3 is encoded by further DNA sequences in the sample. The J gene is TRBJ1-1, the V gene TRBV18; D uncertain. Germline values: CDR1 KGHSH, CDR2 LQKENI. CDR3 size: 18 residues. V was trimmed by 6 bases and J by 5 bases, leaving 28 bases between them. Here the CDR3 reads CASSPPPSPWASWTEAFF. The sequenced CDR3 bases are TGTGCCAGCTCCCCTCCCCCCTCCCCCTGGGCGAGTTGGACTGAA. The full variable domain, completed using reference TRBV18 and TRBJ1-1, is NAGVMQNPRHLVRRRGQEARLRCSPMKGHSHVYWYRQLPEEGLKFMVYLQKENIIDESGMPKERFSAEFPKEGPSILRIQQVVRGDSAAYFCASSPPPSPWASWTEAFFGQGTRLTVV.

This clone has a count of ten or more. Read data end 3 residues before the CDR3 end; the end is taken from the germline J gene. The genes are TRBV24-1 and TRBJ2-5; TRBD1 agrees at 7 bases. The V gene end was trimmed by 1 base and the J gene end by 1 base; junction bases not matched to a gene: 8. Germline V CDR1 and CDR2: KGHDR, SFDVKD. CDR3 length: 17 residues. CDR3 amino acids: CATSDFSAGGPQETQYF. The CDR3 DNA, read in part, is TGTGCCACCAGTGATTTCTCAGCAGGGGGACCCCAAGAGACC.

This clone was seen many times. The DNA ends 3 residues before the CDR3 does, and the rest of the CDR3 is filled in from the germline J gene. The J gene is TRBJ1-1, the V gene TRBV7-6; D is perhaps TRBD1 (5 bases). Germline values: CDR1 SGHVS, CDR2 FNYEAQ. Trimming stripped 8 bases from V and 1 base from J, with 8 bases between. The CDR3 spans 12 residues. The CDR3 bases that were read are TGTGCCAGCTCCCAGGGGAACACTGAA. It specifies CASSQGNTE. From start to end, the CDR3 is CASSQGNTEAFF.

This clone was seen repeatedly, ten times or more. The read falls 3 residues short of the CDR3 end, and the missing part is taken from the germline J gene. This chain connects TRBV14 to TRBJ1-2, with a possible D match to TRBD1 (6 bases). The CDR3 has 15 residues. Between the trimmed V and J ends, which lost 2 bases and 3 bases, there was a span of 13 bases. Germline lookup yields CDR1 SGHDN and CDR2 FVKESK. The CDR3 spells CASSQLGTQDYGYTF. The CDR3 DNA, read in part, is TGTGCCAGCAGCCAATTAGGGACACAAGACTATGGC. Using reference TRBV14 and TRBJ1-2 for the parts outside the CDR3, the full variable domain is EAGVTQFPSHSVIEKGQTVTLRCDPISGHDNLYWYRRVMGKEIKFLLHFVKESKQDESGMPNNRFLAERTGGTYSTLKVQPAELEDSGVYFCASSQLGTQDYGYTFGSGTRLTVV.

This clone was observed many times. The CDR3 goes on 3 residues after the read ends, and that part is filled in from the germline J gene. V usage is TRBV5-6 and J usage is TRBJ2-4; weak D call: TRBD1 (5 bases). The germline gives CDR1 SGHDT, CDR2 YYEEEE. The V and J ends lost 2 bases and 5 bases respectively, with 14 bases between them. This CDR3 is built from 15 residues. The CDR3 loop is CASSFRRVLENIQYF. The part of the CDR3 DNA that was read is TGTGCCAGCAGCTTTCGCAGGGTTCTTGAAAACATT.

This clone showed up many times. The read terminates 3 residues ahead of where the CDR3 ends, so the germline J gene completes it. The chain combines TRBV20-1 with TRBJ1-5, with no clear D. CDR1 and CDR2 (germline): DFQATT, SNEGSKA (reference sequence). The CDR3 has 15 amino acids. The V and J ends lost 4 bases and 2 bases respectively, with 15 bases between them. The CDR3 sequence: CSANNDPGGNQPQHF. The part of the CDR3 DNA that was read is TGCAGTGCTAATAATGACCCCGGGGGCAATCAGCCC.

In its sample, this clone was seen many times. The sequenced fragment ends 3 residues before the CDR3 boundary, so the rest is inferred from the germline J gene. V usage is TRBV14 and J usage is TRBJ2-1; 9 bases are a match to TRBD1. After removal of 4 bases from V and 7 bases from J, the junction contained 8 bases not matched to a gene. The germline V gene encodes CDR1 SGHDN and CDR2 FVKESK. The CDR3 runs to 15 residues. The part of the CDR3 DNA that was read is TGTGCCAGCAGCCCCCGGGACAGGGTGTGGAATGAG. This codes for CASSPRDRVWNE. In full, the CDR3 is CASSPRDRVWNEQFF.

In this sample, this clone turned up many times. The sequence runs out 3 residues before the end of the CDR3; the remainder is reconstructed from the germline J gene. This chain links TRBV7-9 with TRBJ1-1; D perhaps matches TRBD1 (5 bases). Per the germline V gene, CDR1 is SEHNR and CDR2 is FQNEAQ (reference sequence). The CDR3 covers 14 residues. Deletions cut 3 bases from V and 4 bases from J, with 12 bases between. CDR3 DNA (partial): TGTGCCAGCAGCTTGTCCAGGGAGGTCACTGAA. Encoded protein: CASSLSREVTE. The whole CDR3 region reads CASSLSREVTEAFF.

This clone appeared many times. Read sequence stops 3 residues before the CDR3 end, and the germline J gene provides the missing end. The chain couples TRBV12-3 or TRBV12-4 to TRBJ1-3; D is unclear. CDR3 length: 14 amino acids. V was cut by 3 bases and J by 0 bases, with 6 bases left in between. CDR3 in amino acids: CASSFLGSGNTIYF. Partial CDR3 DNA: TGTGCCAGCAGTTTTCTAGGCTCTGGAAACACC.

This clone was observed at least ten times. The CDR3 end is not reached by the read, which stops 3 residues before it; the germline J gene fills it in. V usage is TRBV12-3 or TRBV12-4 and J usage is TRBJ1-2; D might be TRBD1 (6 bases). V dropped 8 bases and J dropped 5 bases, with 18 bases sitting between them. CDR3 length equals 14 residues. CDR3 bases read: TGTGCCAGCTTTAAAACAGGGTCTGGATATGGC. Translating it yields CASFKTGSGYG. The CDR3 in its entirety is CASFKTGSGYGYTF.

This clone was observed many times. From the germline J gene comes the end of the CDR3, since the read stops 3 residues before it. This rearrangement joins TRBV5-1 to TRBJ1-6; D call uncertain. Trimming took 0 bases from V and 7 from J, leaving 11 bases between them. The CDR3 covers 15 residues. Per the germline V gene, CDR1 is SGHRS and CDR2 is YFSETQ. The sequenced CDR3 bases are TGCGCCAGCAGCTTGGGTAATTCAGGCAATTCACCC. Its protein is CASSLGNSGNSP. The whole CDR3 is CASSLGNSGNSPLHF.

This clone was picked up many times. Sequencing ends 3 residues short of the CDR3 end; the germline J gene provides the rest. This chain connects TRBV19 to TRBJ1-2; 8 bases fit TRBD1. This CDR3 is built from 13 residues. Germline loops: CDR1 LNHDA, CDR2 SQIVND (reference sequence). Germline trimming cut 8 bases from V and 5 bases from J; bases unmatched to any gene: 7. Partial CDR3 DNA: TGTGCCAGTGGGGGACAGGCGCTTTATGGC. It specifies CASGGQALYG. The whole CDR3 reads CASGGQALYGYTF.

This clone was seen ten or more times. The read ends 3 residues early relative to the CDR3; the germline J gene fills the gap. The rearrangement joins TRBV19 to TRBJ2-6, with D unresolved. The CDR3 covers 13 residues. From germline, CDR1 is LNHDA and CDR2 SQIVND (reference sequence). The sequenced part of the CDR3 DNA is TGTGCCAGTAGCTCCCTTTTCGTAGAAGTC. Amino acid sequence: CASSSLFVEV. The whole CDR3 protein is CASSSLFVEVLTF.

This clone was recorded many times. The junction and the germline gene differ at one end; a read error may be behind it. The missing CDR3 end, 3 residues past where the read stops, is filled in from the germline J gene. The gene calls are TRBV4-2 and TRBJ2-2; D gene ambiguous. This CDR3 region has 13 residues. Germline CDR1 LGHNA, CDR2 YNFKEQ. The covered CDR3 bases are TGCGCCAGCAGCCAAGATCCAACCGGGGAG. Encoded protein: CASSQDPTGE. The full CDR3 reads CASSQDPTGELFF.

This clone appeared many times. The CDR3 end lies 3 residues beyond the end of the read and is filled in from the germline J gene. This sequence joins TRBV20-1 and TRBJ2-3; 8 positions agree with TRBD2. CDR1 and CDR2 (germline): DFQATT, SNEGSKA (reference sequence). After removal of 2 bases from V and 3 bases from J, the junction contained 7 bases not matched to a gene. This CDR3 is built from 15 residues. This CDR3 is CSARPGLGGTDTQYF. The covered CDR3 bases are TGCAGTGCTAGACCGGGACTAGGGGGGACAGATACG.

This clone occurred many times. Read data end 3 residues before the CDR3 end; the end is taken from the germline J gene. The chain employs TRBV5-1 and TRBJ2-7, with D possibly being TRBD1 (6 bases). This CDR3 has 16 amino acids. The V end was cut by 3 bases, the J end by 4 bases, with 20 bases between. Germline values: CDR1 SGHRS, CDR2 YFSETQ. CDR3 DNA (partial): TGCGCCAGCAGCTGGGGTACGGGACAAGACTTTTACGAG. This encodes CASSWGTGQDFYE. The whole CDR3 reads CASSWGTGQDFYEQYF.

This clone was counted many times. The read falls 3 residues short of the CDR3 end, and the missing part is taken from the germline J gene. This sequence joins TRBV7-9 and TRBJ2-5; the match to TRBD2 covers 8 bases. Losses at the gene ends were 5 bases for V and 5 bases for J; bases not matched to a gene: 10. The CDR3 consists of 15 residues. Germline-derived CDR1 and CDR2 are SEHNR and FQNEAQ (reference sequence). The sequenced CDR3 bases are TGTGCCAGCAGCCGAGGAGAAGCGGGAGTGGAGACC. Translating it yields CASSRGEAGVET. The whole CDR3 protein reads CASSRGEAGVETQYF.